This TCR beta chain comes out of a study of CD8 T cells in ankylosing spondylitis. Study findings and constraints: Certain motif variants had earlier been reported in reactive arthritis synovial fluid and blood.

The authors made TCR beta libraries by quantitative 5'-RACE with molecular barcodes. One entry per CDR3 protein results from TCRdb running MiXCR on the 5' RACE reads. The sample shows some 180,000 distinct CDR3 sequences, 15% to 20% of them seen only once. V dropped 4 bases and J dropped 4; count of bases not matched to a gene: 8. Per germline, CDR1 SGHNT and CDR2 YYREEE (reference sequence). The CDR3 covers 15 residues. To note about this clonotype: Its antigen is unknown.

The V call is TRBV5-4, the J call TRBJ2-3, with 8 bases aligning to TRBD1. The sequenced sample consisted of blood, either unsorted or a sorted T cell fraction (not recorded which). The origin of this receptor is a male donor between 5 and 29 years old with ankylosing spondylitis or in good health (not recorded which). The CDR3 DNA reads TGTGCCAGCAGCCCTCTGGACAGGGCGTCAGATACGCAGTATTTT. Protein product: CASSPLDRASDTQYF.